Below, 17 T cell receptor beta chains from the same sample are listed, as sequenced in a study of blood T cell repertoires in COVID-19. This table comes from immunoSEQ multiplex PCR, and its TCRdb copy is limited to in-frame clones, with some not included. The table lists 150,000 to 170,000 clones, 75% to 85% of them singletons. The sequenced material came from peripheral blood. The receptors stem from a woman aged 60-75 years with COVID-19, enrolled during active disease.

V usage is TRBV5-8 and J usage is TRBJ2-7; possible D gene TRBD1, 6 bases. V gave up 4 bases and J gave up 2 bases, with 13 bases separating them. CDR3 size: 14 residues. Germline V lookup: CDR1 SGHTS, CDR2 YDEGEE. CDR3 sequence: CASSHRKGAYEQYF. CDR3 in DNA: TGTGCCAGCAGCCACAGGAAGGGGGCCTACGAGCAGTACTTC.

CDR3: CASSLVGGYGYTF. The CDR3 DNA follows: TGTGCCAGCAGCTTGGTGGGAGGATATGGCTACACCTTC. The V gene is TRBV5-4, the J gene TRBJ1-2; D not resolved. The CDR3 consists of 13 residues. The germline gives CDR1 SGHNT, CDR2 YYREEE (reference sequence). Trimming took 0 bases from V and 5 from J, leaving 8 bases between them. The entire variable domain, with the rest obtained from reference TRBV5-4 and TRBJ1-2, is as follows: ETGVTQSPTHLIKTRGQQVTLRCSSQSGHNTVSWYQQALGQGPQFIFQYYREEENGRGNFPPRFSGLQFPNYSSELNVNALELDDSALYLCASSLVGGYGYTFGSGTRLTVV.

V and J are TRBV14 and TRBJ2-2, with 9 bases matching TRBD2. The CDR3 runs to 14 residues. Germline V gene sequence: CDR1 SGHDN, CDR2 FVKESK. The junction had 6 bases not matched to a gene; V was cut back by 6 bases and J by 7 bases. The CDR3 protein is CASRSGGQSGELFF. The CDR3 DNA follows: TGTGCCAGCAGAAGCGGGGGGCAGAGCGGGGAGCTGTTTTTT.

Remarks on this clone: The same CDR3 arises from other DNA sequences in this sample as well. The genes are TRBV3-1 (or the pseudogene TRBV3-2) and TRBJ1-1, with TRBD1 as a possible D gene (5 bases). CDR3 length: 15 residues. The V end lost 1 base, the J end lost 4 bases, and 13 bases lay between the germline ends. Looked up from germline, CDR1 is LGHDT and CDR2 is YNNKEL (reference sequence). The DNA for the CDR3 is TGTGCCAGCAGCCAAGTCGCAGGGTCTGGCACTGAAGCTTTCTTT. Protein product: CASSQVAGSGTEAFF.

The CDR3 DNA is TGTGCCAGCAGCCCCGGCAGGGCAAGCAATCAGCCCCAGCATTTT. Its translation is CASSPGRASNQPQHF. The V call is TRBV6-5, the J call TRBJ1-5, with D perhaps TRBD1 (5 bases). CDR3 size: 15 residues. Germline V gene lookup returns CDR1 MNHEY and CDR2 SVGAGI. Trimming pared 6 bases from V and 1 base from J, leaving 13 bases between.

V gene TRBV29-1 combines with J gene TRBJ1-1; 9 bases are shared with TRBD1. Trimming took 4 bases from V and 3 from J; bases not matched to a gene: 12. Germline V gene sequence: CDR1 SQVTM, CDR2 ANQGSEA. The CDR3 sequence is 16 residues long. The CDR3 sequence: CSVGGADRGVYTEAFF. As DNA, the CDR3 is TGCAGCGTTGGAGGGGCAGACAGGGGGGTTTACACTGAAGCTTTCTTT.

This clone was recorded at least ten times. The chain joins TRBV12-5 to TRBJ2-7, with TRBD2 identical over 8 bases. CDR3 length: 15 amino acids. CDR1 is LGHNT, CDR2 FRNRAP, per germline. Germline trimming cut 1 base from V and 5 bases from J; bases unmatched to any gene: 7. The CDR3 region is CASGLGGVAGNEQYF. CDR3 DNA sequence: TGTGCTAGTGGTTTGGGAGGGGTAGCGGGAAACGAGCAGTACTTC.

This rearrangement joins TRBV9 to TRBJ1-3; 7 nucleotides line up with TRBD1. J gave up 1 base and V 2 bases, and 3 bases lay outside the gene matches. Per the germline V gene, CDR1 is SGDLS and CDR2 is YYNGEE. CDR3 size: 15 residues. The CDR3 protein is CASSVSGQSGNTIYF. In DNA, the CDR3 is TGTGCCAGCAGCGTTTCGGGACAGTCTGGAAACACCATATATTTT.

The chain joins TRBV5-6 to TRBJ1-5; the match to TRBD1 covers 7 bases. Germline CDR1 and CDR2: SGHDT and YYEEEE. The CDR3 runs 16 residues. The trim removed 0 bases at V and 1 base at J, leaving 4 bases unmatched. The CDR3 sequence is CASSLAGTASNQPQHF. The CDR3 DNA reads TGTGCCAGCAGCTTGGCCGGGACAGCCAGCAATCAGCCCCAGCATTTT.

This clone was seen a handful of times. The chain is built from TRBV6-5 and TRBJ2-3; D not resolved. Germline values: CDR1 MNHEY, CDR2 SVGAGI. Trimming took 6 bases from V and 2 from J, leaving 15 bases between them. The CDR3 runs to 15 residues. CDR3 DNA sequence: TGTGCCAGCAGGGTTTACAGAACTCCCACAGATACGCAGTATTTT. Translated, it gives CASRVYRTPTDTQYF.

V and J are TRBV18 and TRBJ2-1; TRBD2 matches 10 bases. This CDR3 is built from 15 residues. J gave up 5 bases and V 6 bases, and 7 bases lay outside the gene matches. Germline V gene sequence: CDR1 KGHSH, CDR2 LQKENI. This CDR3 reads CASSPGLAADNEQFF. CDR3 nucleotides: TGTGCCAGCTCTCCAGGACTAGCGGCTGACAATGAGCAGTTCTTC.

V usage is TRBV6-5 and J usage is TRBJ2-1, with D possibly TRBD2 on 5 matching bases. The V and J ends lost 6 bases and 9 bases respectively, with 9 bases between them. Germline V gives CDR1 MNHEY, CDR2 SVGAGI. This CDR3 region has 11 residues. The DNA of the CDR3 is TGTGCCAGCAGAAACGGAGGTGAGCAGTTCTTC. Protein sequence: CASRNGGEQFF.

The chain joins TRBV6-5 to TRBJ2-1, with TRBD1 matching over 9 bases. The CDR3 spans 15 residues. Germline V gene lookup returns CDR1 MNHEY and CDR2 SVGAGI. The V and J ends lost 7 bases and 6 bases, in that order; junction bases with no gene match: 10. The CDR3 loop is CASILGGTGTNEQFF. The CDR3 region has the DNA TGTGCCAGCATCCTCGGGGGGACAGGGACCAATGAGCAGTTCTTC.

The chain employs TRBV18 and TRBJ2-3, with 8 positions matching TRBD1. This CDR3 has 16 amino acids. In germline, CDR1 is KGHSH, CDR2 LQKENI. With V trimmed by 4 bases and J by 3 bases, 9 bases remained unmatched. This chain's CDR3 is CASSRLRGRWTDTQYF. CDR3 bases: TGTGCCAGCTCACGGCTCAGGGGGCGCTGGACAGATACGCAGTATTTT.

The J gene is TRBJ2-7, the V gene TRBV27, with a possible D match to TRBD1 (5 bases). CDR1 and CDR2 from the germline V gene are MNHEY and SMNVEV (reference sequence). The V gene lost 3 bases and the J gene lost 6 bases, with 15 bases spanning the gap. The CDR3 sequence is 14 residues long. The CDR3 sequence is CASSFTPGSREQYF. The DNA of the CDR3 is TGTGCCAGCAGTTTCACTCCAGGGTCCCGCGAGCAGTACTTC.

This sequence joins TRBV6-5 and TRBJ1-3, with TRBD1 matching over 8 bases. The CDR3 covers 13 residues. Per germline, CDR1 MNHEY and CDR2 SVGAGI. J gave up 2 bases and V 10 bases, and 4 bases lay outside the gene matches. As DNA, the CDR3 is TGTGCCATCCAGGGACAGGCTGGAAACACCATATATTTT. It encodes CAIQGQAGNTIYF.

This clone was recorded only once. The V and J genes are TRBV7-2 and TRBJ1-2, with 7 bases lining up with TRBD1. Trimming removed 5 bases from V and 8 bases from J; junction bases left unmatched: 11. This CDR3 has 14 amino acids. Germline assignment: CDR1 SGHTA and CDR2 FQGNSA. Here the CDR3 reads CASSPAQGVGGYTF. As DNA, the CDR3 is TGTGCCAGCAGCCCCGCGCAGGGGGTGGGAGGCTACACCTTC.